This T cell receptor (beta chain) originates from a study of blood T cell repertoires in COVID-19. Data came from immunoSEQ multiplex PCR; TCRdb stores just in-frame clones and leaves some out. Here the sample spans 15,000 to 20,000 clones, about 88% being singletons. The origin of this receptor is a man aged 60-69 years with acute or convalescent COVID-19. The specimen was peripheral blood.

CDR3 residues: CASVPGGQETQYF. The CDR3 DNA reads TGTGCCAGCGTCCCCGGCGGACAAGAGACCCAGTACTTC. The chain is built from TRBV7-9 and TRBJ2-5; no clear D gene. V dropped 8 bases and J dropped 2 bases, with 12 bases sitting between them. This CDR3 region has 13 residues. Germline loops: CDR1 SEHNR, CDR2 FQNEAQ (reference sequence).